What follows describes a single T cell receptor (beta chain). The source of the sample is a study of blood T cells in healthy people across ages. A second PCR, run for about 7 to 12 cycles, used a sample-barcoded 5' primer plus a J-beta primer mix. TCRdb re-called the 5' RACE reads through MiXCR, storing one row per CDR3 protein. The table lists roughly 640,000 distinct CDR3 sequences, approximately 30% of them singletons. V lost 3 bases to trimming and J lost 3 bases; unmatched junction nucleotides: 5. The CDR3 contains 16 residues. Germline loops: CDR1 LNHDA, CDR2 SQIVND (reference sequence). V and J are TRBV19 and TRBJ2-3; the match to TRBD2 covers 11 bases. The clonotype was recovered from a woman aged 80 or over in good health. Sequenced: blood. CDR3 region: CASSMTSGEGTDTQYF. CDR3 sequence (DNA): TGTGCCAGTAGTATGACTAGCGGGGAGGGTACAGATACGCAGTATTTT. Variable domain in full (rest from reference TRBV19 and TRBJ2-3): DGGITQSPKYLFRKEGQNVTLSCEQNLNHDAMYWYRQDPGQGLRLIYYSQIVNDFQKGDIAEGYSVSREKKESFPLTVTSAQKNPTAFYLCASSMTSGEGTDTQYFGPGTRLTVL.